One and the same sample provided the 20 T cell receptor beta chains below, sequenced in a study of tumor-infiltrating lymphocytes in oesophageal squamous cell carcinoma. TCRdb passed the PCR reads through MiXCR, listing each CDR3 protein once. This sample has about 12,000 distinct CDR3 sequences; roughly 47% occur once, and the top ten carry about 15%. The sequencing sample was made of normal esophageal tissue next to the tumor. These receptors originate from a male donor with esophageal squamous cell carcinoma.

The chain employs TRBV7-6 and TRBJ2-1; 7 positions agree with TRBD1. The assigned J gene may be wrong: the sequence end matches TRBJ2-7 better. The CDR3 is 16 amino acids. Germline CDR1 is SGHVS and CDR2 is FNYEAQ. The CDR3 region is CASSVSGTVKNYEQYF. CDR3 in DNA: TGTGCCAGCAGCGTCTCCGGGACAGTGAAGAACTACGAGCAGTACTTC.

The genes are TRBV11-3 and TRBJ2-1; 7 bases map to TRBD2. The germline gives CDR1 SGHNT, CDR2 YENEEA. The ends lost 5 bases at V and 10 bases at J; junction bases unmatched: 14. CDR3 length: 15 residues. The CDR3 bases are TGTGCCAGCAGCCCTATAACGGGACTATCCTACGAGCAGTTCTTC. It is translated as CASSPITGLSYEQFF.

The chain couples TRBV7-2 to TRBJ2-2; 10 nucleotides agree with TRBD2. The CDR3 contains 16 residues. The V and J ends lost 5 bases and 7 bases, in that order; junction bases with no gene match: 10. Germline assignment: CDR1 SGHTA and CDR2 FQGNSA. The CDR3 spells CASSRLAGRMNGELFF. The CDR3 bases are TGTGCCAGCAGCCGACTAGCGGGCCGGATGAACGGGGAGCTGTTTTTT.

This clonotype was seen repeatedly, ten times or more. The chain employs TRBV27 and TRBJ1-6; 7 nucleotides line up with TRBD1. The CDR3 extends over 15 amino acids. J gave up 7 bases and V 2 bases, and 5 bases lay outside the gene matches. Germline lookup yields CDR1 MNHEY and CDR2 SMNVEV (reference sequence). CDR3 sequence reads: CASSLKGGGNSPLHF. CDR3 DNA: TGTGCCAGCAGTTTAAAAGGGGGCGGAAATTCACCCCTCCACTTT.

The J gene is TRBJ2-5, the V gene TRBV7-2; TRBD2 matches 10 bases. V lost 2 bases to trimming and J lost 8 bases; unmatched junction nucleotides: 8. Germline values: CDR1 SGHTA, CDR2 FQGNSA. The CDR3 is made up of 15 amino acids. The CDR3 nucleotides read TGTGCCAGCAGCTTACGAGCGGGAGGGCCGGAAACCCAGTACTTC. It specifies CASSLRAGGPETQYF.

The sample holds a few counts of this clonotype. V and J are TRBV9 and TRBJ2-2, with D uncertain. CDR3 length: 13 residues. Trimming left V 4 bases short and J 7 bases short, with 11 bases between. Germline V gene sequence: CDR1 SGDLS, CDR2 YYNGEE. CDR3 in DNA: TGTGCCAGCAGCCCTTCGTCCTACGGGGAGCTGTTTTTT. Residues: CASSPSSYGELFF.

The chain combines TRBV7-6 with TRBJ2-5, with 7 bases that match TRBD1. J gave up 5 bases and V 5 bases, and 8 bases lay outside the gene matches. Germline V lookup: CDR1 SGHVS, CDR2 FNYEAQ. The CDR3 has 14 residues. This CDR3 reads CASSRGTAAETQYF. Here the CDR3 DNA reads TGTGCCAGCAGCCGTGGGACAGCCGCGGAGACCCAGTACTTC.

The genes are TRBV6-2 or TRBV6-3 and TRBJ2-1, with 8 positions matching TRBD2. The J call may be wrong; the DNA end is better matched by TRBJ2-7. Germline V gene data show CDR1 as MNHEY and CDR2 as SVGEGT. The CDR3 is 16 amino acids. The CDR3 DNA is TGTGCCAGCAGTTACTTCGTGCTAGCGGGTTCCTACGAGCAGTACTTC. Its protein is CASSYFVLAGSYEQYF.

This clonotype was detected ten times or more. The chain employs TRBV6-1 and TRBJ2-5; 7 positions agree with TRBD2. The CDR3 contains 13 residues. CDR1 is MNHNS and CDR2 is SASEGT in the germline V gene. Trimming took 7 bases from V and 1 from J; bases not matched to a gene: 3. As DNA, the CDR3 is TGTGCCAGCATGGCTAGCGGCCAAGAGACCCAGTACTTC. Protein product: CASMASGQETQYF.

The V gene is TRBV7-8, the J gene TRBJ2-7, with TRBD1 matching 9 bases. V shed 5 bases, J shed 2 bases, and the junction held 4 bases outside the gene matches. The CDR3 runs 14 residues. Looked up from germline, CDR1 is SGHVS and CDR2 is FQNEAQ. The CDR3 DNA reads as TGTGCCAGCAGCAACAGACAGGGGGCCTACGAGCAGTACTTC. Protein sequence: CASSNRQGAYEQYF. The whole variable domain, remainder taken from reference TRBV7-8 and TRBJ2-7, is GAGVSQSPRYKVAKRGQDVALRCDPISGHVSLFWYQQALGQGPEFLTYFQNEAQLDKSGLPSDRFFAERPEGSVSTLKIQRTQQEDSAVYLCASSNRQGAYEQYFGPGTRLTVT.

Of note for this clonotype: Germline is not matched at one junction end, which may reflect a read error. The chain has TRBV20-1 and TRBJ2-1, with 9 bases fitting TRBD2. The J call could be wrong; TRBJ2-5 is a better fit for the DNA end. The CDR3 totals 13 residues. In germline, CDR1 is DFQATT, CDR2 SNEGSKA (reference sequence). CDR3 amino acids: CSALAGARESQYF. The CDR3 nucleotides are TGCAGTGCGTTAGCGGGGGCCAGGGAGAGCCAGTACTTC.

The chain recombines TRBV7-3 with TRBJ2-4; D uncertain. Near its end, the DNA agrees better with TRBJ2-5, so the J call may be wrong. This CDR3 is built from 13 residues. The germline CDR1 and CDR2 sequences are SGHTA and FQGTGA. Here the CDR3 DNA reads TGTGCCAGCAGCTTCGGCCGCGAAGAGACCCAGTACTTC. As protein: CASSFGREETQYF.

This clonotype was detected only a few times. This chain uses TRBV24-1 with TRBJ2-5, with TRBD1 identical over 9 bases. This CDR3 has 17 amino acids. V was pared by 3 bases and J by 6 bases, with 13 bases of the junction left unmatched. Germline V lookup: CDR1 KGHDR, CDR2 SFDVKD. The CDR3 coding sequence is TGTGCCACCAGTGATCCGAACCCCGGGACAGGGCATAAGACCCAGTACTTC. Translation gives CATSDPNPGTGHKTQYF.

In this sample, this clonotype turned up many times. Being one base from a much bigger clone, this may be a read error. This sequence joins TRBV6-6 and TRBJ2-1, with 10 bases aligning to TRBD1. Near its end, the DNA agrees better with TRBJ2-7, so the J call may be wrong. The CDR3 runs 15 residues. Per the germline V gene, CDR1 is MNHNY and CDR2 is SVGAGI (reference sequence). CDR3 sequence: CASSYSLTGGYEQYF. The DNA for the CDR3 is TGTGCCAGCAGTTACTCGTTGACAGGGGGCTATGAGCAGTACTTC.

The rearrangement links TRBV7-4 to TRBJ2-7; D not resolved. Germline lookup yields CDR1 SGHVT and CDR2 SQSDAQ. CDR3 size: 16 residues. Trimming left V 1 base short and J 0 bases short, with 13 bases between. This CDR3 reads CASSLVGWRSSYEQYF. The DNA of the CDR3 is TGTGCCAGCAGCTTAGTAGGTTGGCGGAGCTCCTACGAGCAGTACTTC.

The rearrangement uses TRBV10-1 and TRBJ2-3; a weak D match, TRBD2 (5 bases). The better agreement between TRBJ2-7 and the DNA end casts doubt on the J call. Germline V lookup: CDR1 WNHNN, CDR2 SYGVQD (reference sequence). The CDR3 runs 13 residues. The CDR3 loop reads CASSESGGDEQYF. The CDR3 region has the DNA TGCGCCAGCAGTGAGTCTGGAGGAGACGAGCAGTACTTC.

The table lists this clonotype with a few counts. Its ends do not fully match the called genes, so a read error is possible. This chain links TRBV7-6 with TRBJ2-1; tentative D call: TRBD2 (6 bases). This CDR3 is built from 15 residues. Germline-derived CDR1 and CDR2 are SGHVS and FNYEAQ. CDR3 nucleotide sequence: TGTGCTAGCAGCTTACGAGCGGGTTCATACAATGAGCAGTTCTTC. Translation gives CASSLRAGSYNEQFF. Based on the CDR3 plus reference TRBV7-6 and TRBJ2-1, the full variable domain is GAGVSQSPRYKVTKRGQDVALRCDPISGHVSLYWYRQALGQGPEFLTYFNYEAQQDKSGLPNDRFSAERPEGSISTLTIQRTEQRDSAMYRCASSLRAGSYNEQFFGPGTRLTVL.

The rearrangement links TRBV27 to TRBJ2-3; TRBD2 matches at 7 bases. The J call may be wrong; the DNA end is better matched by TRBJ2-7. CDR1 is MNHEY, CDR2 SMNVEV, per germline (reference sequence). The CDR3 runs 15 residues. The DNA for the CDR3 is TGTGCCAGCAGATGGGGCGGCGGGGGTAGCGGCGAGCAGTACTTC. This encodes CASRWGGGGSGEQYF.

The rearrangement links TRBV5-6 to TRBJ2-7; no clear D. The DNA end is a closer match to TRBJ2-5, so the J assignment may be wrong. Germline loops: CDR1 SGHDT, CDR2 YYEEEE. The length of the CDR3 is 11 residues. The CDR3 reads CASSVEETQYF. The CDR3 nucleotides are TGTGCCAGCAGCGTAGAAGAGACCCAGTACTTC.

The V and J genes are TRBV7-8 and TRBJ2-1; 11 positions match TRBD1. The better agreement between TRBJ2-4 and the DNA end casts doubt on the J call. The CDR3 sequence is 15 residues long. Germline V gives CDR1 SGHVS, CDR2 FQNEAQ. CDR3 DNA sequence: TGTGCCAGCAGCTGGGGGACAGGGGGATTAAACATTCAGTACTTC. It codes for CASSWGTGGLNIQYF.